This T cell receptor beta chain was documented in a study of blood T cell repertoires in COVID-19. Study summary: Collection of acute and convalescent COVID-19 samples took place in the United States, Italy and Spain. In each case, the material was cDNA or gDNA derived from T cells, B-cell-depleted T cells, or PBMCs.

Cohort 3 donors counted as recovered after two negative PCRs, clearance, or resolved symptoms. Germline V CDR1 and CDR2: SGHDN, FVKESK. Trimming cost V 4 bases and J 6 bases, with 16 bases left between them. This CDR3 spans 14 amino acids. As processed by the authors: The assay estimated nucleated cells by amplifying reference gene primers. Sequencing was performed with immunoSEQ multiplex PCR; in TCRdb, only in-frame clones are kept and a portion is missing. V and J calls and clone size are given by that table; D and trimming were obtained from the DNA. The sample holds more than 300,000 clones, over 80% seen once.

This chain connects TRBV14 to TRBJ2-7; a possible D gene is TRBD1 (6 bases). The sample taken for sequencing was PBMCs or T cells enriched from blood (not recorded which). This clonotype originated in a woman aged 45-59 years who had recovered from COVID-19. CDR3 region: CASSRSMGAAEQYF. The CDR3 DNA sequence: TGTGCCAGCAGCCGGAGTATGGGGGCTGCCGAGCAGTACTTC.